This T cell receptor (beta chain) was retrieved from a study of CD8 T cells in Susac syndrome. Overall study findings and caveats: The study recognized that its TCR sequencing and HLA analysis covered a relatively small number of individuals.

It was with random hexamers that roughly 0.5 to 1 ug RNA was reverse transcribed. TCRdb reanalysed the immunoSEQ multiplex PCR reads using MiXCR and keeps one entry per CDR3 protein. The profile shows 200,000 to 300,000 distinct CDR3 sequences, approximately 95% of them singletons. From germline, CDR1 is LNHDA and CDR2 SQIVND (reference sequence). V was trimmed by 6 bases and J by 8 bases, leaving 22 bases between them. This CDR3 contains 15 residues. Purification of the CD8+ and CD4+ T cells relied on negative isolation, and TEMRA cells underwent FACS enrichment. Regarding this clonotype: Its antigen is unknown.

This TCR was recovered from a human donor with Susac syndrome. The source material was CD4+ T cells from PBMCs. V gene TRBV19 combines with J gene TRBJ1-2, with D perhaps matching TRBD1 (5 bases). The chain's CDR3 is CASRSATGERWGYTF. CDR3 nucleotide sequence: TGTGCCAGTAGGAGCGCGACGGGGGAACGCTGGGGCTACACCTTC.